Below, one T cell receptor beta chain is given with its context. This clone was picked up a small number of times. No cognate antigen has been identified for it. No clone much larger than this one lies a single base away; base qualities are absent. Each donor gave one peripheral blood draw, about 100 mL on average, collected into heparinised tubes. Naive, central memory, regulatory and stem cell-like memory CD4+ T cells were sorted on a BD FACSAria II using a panel including CD45RO, CCR7, CD25, CD127, CD95 and CD27. All sorted populations exceeded 95% purity. Right away, PBMCs were isolated by Lymphoprep density gradient centrifugation and were stained directly, with no culture step. Samples were stained and sorted in pairs, with one healthy donor and one patient per experiment, so that batch effects were minimized. V loses 8 bases, J loses 5 bases, and the germline ends lie 18 bases apart. The cysteine opens and the phenylalanine closes a CDR3 of 14 amino acids. The CDR3 DNA has 42 bases and is translated from base 1. CDR1 and CDR2 (SEHNR, FQNEAQ) derive from the germline V gene (reference sequence).

The data are from a study of beta chain features in type 1 diabetes (dated by TCRdb to 2016 to 2019). A note on the overall study: Mean age, gender distribution, total cell number and subset yield were not different between patients and healthy donors. A total of approximately 100 million sorted cells were examined across all samples, and the number of cells per subset was strongly correlated with RNA yield. In the study, recently diagnosed type 1 diabetes patients and matched healthy donors were compared on the TCRB repertoires of their sorted circulating CD4+ T cell subsets. Whereas all 30 or so donors provided naive and central memory subsets, regulatory and stem cell-like memory subsets were isolated from just 8 patients and roughly eight healthy donors.

The High Capacity cDNA Reverse Transcription Kit was used to reverse transcribe all of the isolated RNA, meaning that expressed TCRB transcripts were what got sequenced. Deep immunoSEQ sequencing was performed on naive, central memory and regulatory T cell samples, with an average of about 3.57 million total reads per sample. Sorted cells were lysed in RLT buffer and RNA was extracted with DNase-treated RNeasy Micro or Mini kits, depending on cell number. Each cell subset was processed separately to prevent cross-contamination, with patient and healthy donor samples processed together. The immunoSEQ multiplex PCR was used to amplify TCRB sequences from cDNA, generating 87-bp fragments that spanned the CDR3 region. The amplicons were sequenced using the Illumina HiSeq platform. As for the original processing: Synthetic template baselines were used to correct PCR bias computationally, reads within Hamming distance 2 were collapsed, and singletons that could not be merged were discarded. Reads were aligned against IMGT to assign V, D and J genes, CDR3 length and insertions or deletions at six rearrangement sites. Within each subset, clonotype counts were normalized to sorted cell number, after which true diversity and Gini coefficients were computed with the tcR R package. The overlap coefficient, calculated on TCRB nucleotide sequences, was used to quantify repertoire sharing. TCRdb's version of the immuneACCESS table is confined to in-frame rearrangements and falls short of the full clone set. An unresolved V gene accounts for under half of the shortfall where checked; the remainder is of unknown origin. V and J calls and clone size are as listed in that table; D and trimming were resolved from the DNA. Across this sample there are about 120,000 clones, with 15% to 20% seen only once. The ten largest clones represent 2.6% of the sample.

Paper-wide results and their limitations: Sequencing cDNA rather than genomic DNA could over-represent highly expressing activated cells, although activation and CD3 levels did not differ between groups. Shorter templates might have been favored by PCR, but patient and control samples were amplified and corrected together, so both groups would have been affected equally by any skew. In all four CD4+ subsets, TCRB CDR3 length was moderately but significantly shorter in type 1 diabetes patients. Only small numbers of individuals were included in the HLA sub-analyses, which left unresolved whether HLA type had any influence on TCRB rearrangement. At VDJ recombination sites, type 1 diabetes patients had fewer insertions and more deleted nucleotides, which implies abnormalities in thymic rearrangement. Naive, central memory and regulatory TCRB repertoires appeared to be more similar among patients than among healthy donors.

The sample consisted of central memory CD4+ T cells from blood. The chain is encoded by TRBV7-9 joined to TRBJ2-5; tentative D gene TRBD2, with 5 bases matching. This receptor was identified in a man aged 18 to 29 with type 1 diabetes. Here the CDR3 is given as CASQKELAGETQYF. The nucleotides read TGTGCCAGCCAGAAAGAGCTAGCTGGGGAGACCCAGTACTTC.